This T cell receptor beta chain was retrieved from a study of PD-L1 blockade in urothelial cancer. The protocol was immunoSEQ multiplex PCR, while the TCRdb copy is restricted to in-frame clones and leaves out a portion. The repertoire holds about 50,000 clones, with roughly 80% as singletons. The CDR3 is 14 residues long. V shed 2 bases and J 4 bases; nucleotides not matched to a gene: 5. CDR1 is SGHRS, CDR2 YFSETQ, per germline. Time point specified: peripheral blood 6 weeks after treatment start. This sequence was found in a man between 70 and 80 years old with urothelial cancer. The gene calls are TRBV5-1 and TRBJ1-2; the match to TRBD1 covers 7 bases. The sample in question was PBMCs, obtained around atezolizumab (anti-PD-L1) treatment. CDR3 bases: TGCGCCAGCAGCTTTGGGACAGACTCCTATGGCTACACCTTC. It translates to CASSFGTDSYGYTF.